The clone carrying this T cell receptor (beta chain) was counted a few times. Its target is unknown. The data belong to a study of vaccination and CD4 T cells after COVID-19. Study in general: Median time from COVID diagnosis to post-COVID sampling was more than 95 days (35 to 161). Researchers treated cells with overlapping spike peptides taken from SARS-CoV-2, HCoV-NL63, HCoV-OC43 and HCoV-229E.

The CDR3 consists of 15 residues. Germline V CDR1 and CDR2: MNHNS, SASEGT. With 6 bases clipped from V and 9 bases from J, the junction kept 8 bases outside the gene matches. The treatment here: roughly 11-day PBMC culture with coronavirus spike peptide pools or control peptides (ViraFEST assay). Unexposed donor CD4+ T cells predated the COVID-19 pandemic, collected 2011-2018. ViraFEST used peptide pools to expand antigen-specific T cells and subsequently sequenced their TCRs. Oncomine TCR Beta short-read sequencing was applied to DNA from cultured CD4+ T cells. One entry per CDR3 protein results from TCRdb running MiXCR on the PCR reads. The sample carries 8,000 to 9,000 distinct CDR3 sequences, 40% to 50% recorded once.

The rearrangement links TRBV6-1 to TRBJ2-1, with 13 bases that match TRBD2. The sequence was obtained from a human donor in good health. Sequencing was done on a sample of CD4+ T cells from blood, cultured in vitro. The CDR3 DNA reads TGTGCCAGCAGCCCTAGGACTAGCGGGAGTGGTGAGCAGTTCTTC. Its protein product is CASSPRTSGSGEQFF.